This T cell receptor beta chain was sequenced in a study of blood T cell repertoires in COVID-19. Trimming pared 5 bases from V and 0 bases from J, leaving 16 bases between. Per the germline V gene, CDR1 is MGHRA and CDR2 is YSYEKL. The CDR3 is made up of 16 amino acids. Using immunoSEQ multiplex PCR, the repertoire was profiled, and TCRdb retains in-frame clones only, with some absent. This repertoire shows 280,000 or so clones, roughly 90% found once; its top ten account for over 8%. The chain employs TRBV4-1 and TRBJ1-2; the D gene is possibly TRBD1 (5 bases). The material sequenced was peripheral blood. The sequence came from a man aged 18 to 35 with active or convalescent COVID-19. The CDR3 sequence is CASSDPQASANYGYTF. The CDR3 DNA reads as TGCGCCAGCAGCGACCCACAGGCTTCAGCTAACTATGGCTACACCTTC.